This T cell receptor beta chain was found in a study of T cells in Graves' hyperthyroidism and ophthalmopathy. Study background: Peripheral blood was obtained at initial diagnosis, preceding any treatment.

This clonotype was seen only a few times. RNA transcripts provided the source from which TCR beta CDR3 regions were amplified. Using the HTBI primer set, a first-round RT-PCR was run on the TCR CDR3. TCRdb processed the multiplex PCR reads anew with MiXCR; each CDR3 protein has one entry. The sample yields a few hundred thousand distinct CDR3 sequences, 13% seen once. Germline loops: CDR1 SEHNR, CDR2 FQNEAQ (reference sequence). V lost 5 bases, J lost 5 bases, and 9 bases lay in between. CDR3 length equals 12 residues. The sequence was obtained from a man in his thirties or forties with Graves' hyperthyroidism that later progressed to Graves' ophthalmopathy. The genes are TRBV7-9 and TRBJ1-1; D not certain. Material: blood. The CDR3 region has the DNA TGTGCCAGCAGCCCCCACCTGACTGAAGCTTTCTTT. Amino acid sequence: CASSPHLTEAFF.